The entry that follows covers one TCR beta chain sequence. Its antigen is not known. These data are taken from a study of CD8+CD57+ T cells in acquired aplastic anemia. Overall study results and limits: The number of CD8+ CDR3 sequences shared by patients and controls was roughly 30.

The use of genomic DNA as template underpinned the TCR beta VDJ and CDR3 profiling. A single record per CDR3 protein comes from TCRdb applying MiXCR to the reads. The sample lists about 170,000 distinct CDR3 sequences; around 48% were seen once. Patients picked for sequencing had shown CD8+CD57+ cell expansion detected by flow cytometry. All patients had severe acquired aplastic anemia. Blood came from patients not yet given any therapy. Sequencing was done on a sample of sorted CD4+, CD8+, or CD8+CD57+ T cells (not recorded which) from PBMCs. This receptor was obtained from a human donor with aplastic anemia.

The chain's CDR3 is CASGLWQVAFF. DNA for the CDR3: TGTGCCAGTGGCCTATGGCAGGTTGCGTTCTTT. The gene calls are TRBV2 and TRBJ1-1; no definite D call. Germline values: CDR1 SNHLY, CDR2 FYNNEI. Trimming took 9 bases from V and 14 from J, leaving 19 bases between them. The length of the CDR3 is 11 residues.